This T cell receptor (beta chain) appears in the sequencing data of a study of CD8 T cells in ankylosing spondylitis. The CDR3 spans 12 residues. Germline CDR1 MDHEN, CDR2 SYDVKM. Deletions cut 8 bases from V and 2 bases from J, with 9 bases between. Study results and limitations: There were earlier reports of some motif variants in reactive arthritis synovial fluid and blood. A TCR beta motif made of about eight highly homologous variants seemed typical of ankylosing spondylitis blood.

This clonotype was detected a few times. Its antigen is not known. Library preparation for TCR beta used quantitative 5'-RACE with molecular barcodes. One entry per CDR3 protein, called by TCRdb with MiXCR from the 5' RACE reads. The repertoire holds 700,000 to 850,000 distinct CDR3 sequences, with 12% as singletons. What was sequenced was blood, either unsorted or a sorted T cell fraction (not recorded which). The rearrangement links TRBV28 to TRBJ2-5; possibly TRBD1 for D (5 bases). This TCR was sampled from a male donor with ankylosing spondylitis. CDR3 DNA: TGTGCCAGCCAGGGATATCAAGAGACCCAGTACTTC. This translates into CASQGYQETQYF.